The 29 T cell receptor beta chains listed next were all sequenced from one sample in a study of neurological immune-mediated disorders. MiXCR, applied by TCRdb to the 5' RACE reads, yields one record per CDR3 protein. Of about 48,000 distinct CDR3 sequences listed, about 5.6% are singletons. The sequenced material came from CD4+ T cells from blood. These receptors were collected from a woman between 18 and 29 years old with multiple sclerosis.

This clonotype was picked up many times. The gene calls are TRBV5-8 and TRBJ2-3, with a weak D call TRBD1 (6 bases). V dropped 4 bases and J dropped 9 bases, with 15 bases sitting between them. This CDR3 has 13 residues. The germline gives CDR1 SGHTS, CDR2 YDEGEE. CDR3 sequence reads: CASSRGQFSTQYF. The CDR3 coding sequence is TGTGCCAGCAGCCGCGGACAGTTTTCAACGCAGTATTTT.

This clonotype was counted at least ten times. J is TRBJ1-5 and V is TRBV12-3 or TRBV12-4; D not certain. This CDR3 contains 14 residues. Trimming cost V 6 bases and J 4 bases, with 13 bases left between them. This CDR3 reads CASRMTNQNQPQHF. CDR3 DNA sequence: TGTGCCAGCAGGATGACGAACCAAAATCAGCCCCAGCATTTT.

In its sample, this clonotype was seen many times. The chain carries TRBV5-1 and TRBJ1-3; D is undetermined. The V end was cut by 4 bases, the J end by 2 bases, with 10 bases between. Per the germline V gene, CDR1 is SGHRS and CDR2 is YFSETQ. The CDR3 runs to 14 residues. CDR3 DNA: TGCGCCAGCAGCCCAGACGGGACTGGAAACACCATATATTTT. Protein sequence: CASSPDGTGNTIYF.

This clonotype was picked up many times. The chain employs TRBV5-1 and TRBJ2-2; 8 bases align to TRBD1. The CDR3 spans 16 residues. The V segment lost 4 bases and the J segment 1 base; nucleotides outside the gene matches: 6. CDR1 and CDR2 (germline): SGHRS, YFSETQ. The CDR3, as DNA: TGCGCCAGCAGCAGAACCGGGACAGGGAACACCGGGGAGCTGTTTTTT. Protein sequence: CASSRTGTGNTGELFF.

The sample holds many counts of this clonotype. The chain carries TRBV14 and TRBJ2-7, with D possibly matching TRBD2 (5 bases). V lost 0 bases, J lost 6 bases, and 9 bases lay in between. CDR3 length equals 13 residues. Germline CDR1 is SGHDN and CDR2 is FVKESK. CDR3 residues: CASSQEWAGEQYF. Written as DNA, the CDR3 is TGTGCCAGCAGCCAAGAATGGGCGGGCGAGCAGTACTTC.

This chain joins TRBV10-3 and TRBJ1-1, with D uncertain. The CDR3 is 12 residues long. The ends were cut back, 10 bases at V and 2 bases at J, with 11 bases in the middle. CDR1 is ENHRY and CDR2 is SYGVKD in the germline V gene. In DNA form, the CDR3 reads TGTGCCACCACAGCAGGTAACACTGAAGCTTTCTTT. Protein sequence: CATTAGNTEAFF.

There are many counts of this clonotype. The chain uses TRBV20-1 and TRBJ1-6; D is undetermined. CDR1 is DFQATT, CDR2 SNEGSKA, per germline (reference sequence). Trimming cost V 0 bases and J 10 bases, with 16 bases left between them. The CDR3 runs to 15 residues. CDR3 nucleotides: TGCAGTGCTAGAGATCCCTTGATGATCTGGTCACCCCTCCACTTT. This sequence encodes CSARDPLMIWSPLHF.

This clonotype was seen a handful of times. The junction differs from germline at one of its ends, possibly a read error. The gene calls are TRBV20-1 and TRBJ2-3; TRBD2 agrees at 13 bases. CDR3 length: 15 amino acids. CDR1 is DFQATT, CDR2 SNEGSKA, per germline (reference sequence). CDR3 amino acids: CSTSRVTSGGDTQYF. The CDR3 nucleotides are TGCAGTACTAGCAGAGTGACTAGCGGGGGGGATACGCAGTATTTT.

At least ten counts were recorded for this clonotype. CDR3: CASSRSGRGWDQPQHF. The CDR3 DNA reads as TGTGCCAGCAGTCGATCAGGACGAGGATGGGATCAGCCCCAGCATTTT. The rearrangement joins TRBV12-3 or TRBV12-4 to TRBJ1-5; no reliable D call. Trimming removed 5 bases from V and 5 bases from J, with 19 bases in between. The CDR3 loop spans 16 amino acids.

The chain uses TRBV9 and TRBJ2-1; the D is unclear. V was pared by 4 bases and J by 3 bases, with 8 bases between. This CDR3 has 13 amino acids. Looked up from germline, CDR1 is SGDLS and CDR2 is YYNGEE. CDR3 DNA: TGTGCCAGCAGCCCCGGAAGCTACAATGAGCAGTTCTTC. Its translation is CASSPGSYNEQFF.

The V and J genes are TRBV12-3 or TRBV12-4 and TRBJ2-7; D might be TRBD1 (6 bases). The CDR3 is 12 amino acids. Trimming cost V 5 bases and J 7 bases, with 12 bases left between them. The CDR3 here is CASSPTGQEQYF. The CDR3 DNA reads TGTGCCAGCAGTCCTACAGGGCAGGAGCAGTACTTC.

CDR3 bases: TGTGCCTGGACGATGAGGGAGACCCAGTACTTC. As protein: CAWTMRETQYF. The chain joins TRBV30 to TRBJ2-5; D unresolved. Germline CDR1 and CDR2: GTSNPN and SVGIG (reference sequence). The germline V and J ends were trimmed by 4 bases and 5 bases, with 8 bases remaining between them. This CDR3 region has 11 residues.

At least ten counts were recorded for this clonotype. V and J are TRBV7-2 and TRBJ2-4; 7 bases are a match to TRBD1. This CDR3 is built from 14 residues. Trimming cost V 4 bases and J 3 bases; bases outside gene matches: 3. Germline CDR1 reads SGHTA; CDR2 reads FQGNSA. The CDR3 sequence: CASSSRQGKNIQYF. In nucleotides, the CDR3 is TGTGCCAGCAGCTCCCGACAGGGCAAAAACATTCAGTACTTC.

This clonotype was picked up many times. V usage is TRBV18 and J usage is TRBJ2-3; maybe TRBD1 (6 bases). Germline V gene lookup returns CDR1 KGHSH and CDR2 LQKENI. Trimming took off 3 bases at V and 6 bases at J, with 7 bases between the two ends. The CDR3 consists of 12 residues. CDR3 region: CASSPTGDTQYF. For the CDR3, the DNA is TGTGCCAGCTCACCTACAGGGGATACGCAGTATTTT.

This clonotype was counted ten times or more. The rearrangement joins TRBV20-1 to TRBJ1-4; 8 bases are a match to TRBD1. Germline trimming cut 6 bases from V and 11 bases from J; bases unmatched to any gene: 14. CDR1 and CDR2 (germline): DFQATT, SNEGSKA (reference sequence). This CDR3 is built from 14 residues. The CDR3 nucleotides are TGCAGTGCACGCCCCGGGCAGGGGGCAGGGAAACTGTTTTTT. This codes for CSARPGQGAGKLFF.

This clonotype was observed at least ten times. The chain recombines TRBV7-2 with TRBJ2-5, with 8 bases lining up with TRBD1. Per germline, CDR1 SGHTA and CDR2 FQGNSA. J was trimmed by 5 bases and V by 2 bases; bases with no gene match: 4. The CDR3 is 14 amino acids. CDR3 region: CASSLQGARETQYF. In nucleotides, the CDR3 is TGTGCCAGCAGCTTACAGGGGGCTCGGGAGACCCAGTACTTC.

There are many counts of this clonotype. This chain joins TRBV20-1 and TRBJ2-7; tentative D call: TRBD1 (6 bases). V lost 0 bases and J 9 bases, leaving 18 bases between the germline ends. Germline CDR1 reads DFQATT; CDR2 reads SNEGSKA (reference sequence). CDR3 length equals 14 residues. CDR3 DNA sequence: TGCAGTGCTAGAGATTTTCAAGGGGGAAGGGTGCAGTACTTC. Translated: CSARDFQGGRVQYF.

There are many counts of this clonotype. The chain has TRBV3-1 and TRBJ1-6; D is unresolved. The ends were cut back, 0 bases at V and 14 bases at J, with 11 bases in the middle. This CDR3 is 13 amino acids long. From germline, CDR1 is LGHDT and CDR2 YNNKEL (reference sequence). CDR3 nucleotides: TGTGCCAGCAGCCAAGATATAGGTATAGCCCTCCACTTT. Its protein product is CASSQDIGIALHF.

This clonotype appeared many times. This chain links TRBV11-3 with TRBJ2-3; perhaps TRBD2 as D (6 bases). V was trimmed by 5 bases and J by 4 bases, leaving 19 bases between them. Germline-derived CDR1 and CDR2 are SGHNT and YENEEA. The CDR3 is 16 residues long. The CDR3 DNA is TGTGCCAGCAGCCCCCCCCTGGCGGGGACCTCAGATACGCAGTATTTT. Translating gives CASSPPLAGTSDTQYF.

This clonotype was counted ten times or more. This chain connects TRBV7-8 to TRBJ2-2; 11 bases map to TRBD2. This CDR3 is 17 amino acids long. The V and J ends lost 2 bases and 0 bases, in that order; junction bases with no gene match: 2. The V gene's germline CDR1 is SGHVS and CDR2 FQNEAQ. The CDR3 bases are TGTGCCAGCAGCTTACTAGCGGGGGGCGCGAACACCGGGGAGCTGTTTTTT. It codes for CASSLLAGGANTGELFF.

This clonotype was recorded many times. This chain connects TRBV30 to TRBJ1-1, with D uncertain. Looked up from germline, CDR1 is GTSNPN and CDR2 is SVGIG (reference sequence). Trimming stripped 0 bases from V and 0 bases from J, with 5 bases between. This CDR3 comprises 13 residues. The CDR3 coding sequence is TGTGCCTGGAGTGTCACCTTGAACACTGAAGCTTTCTTT. This gives the protein CAWSVTLNTEAFF. The full variable domain, in which reference TRBV30 and TRBJ1-1 provide the parts outside the CDR3, is SQTIHQWPATLVQPVGSPLSLECTVEGTSNPNLYWYRQAAGRGLQLLFYSVGIGQISSEVPQNLSASRPQDRQFILSSKKLLLSDSGFYLCAWSVTLNTEAFFGQGTRLTVV.

This clonotype appeared many times. The chain employs TRBV20-1 and TRBJ1-2; D is perhaps TRBD1 (5 bases). The CDR3 length is 11 residues. Germline CDR1 reads DFQATT; CDR2 reads SNEGSKA (reference sequence). Trimming took 6 bases from V and 4 from J, leaving 9 bases between them. For the CDR3, the DNA is TGCAGTGCGACCGGGACCTATGGCTACACCTTC. It yields the protein CSATGTYGYTF.

Ten or more counts support this clonotype. The J gene is TRBJ2-5, the V gene TRBV20-1, with 12 bases that match TRBD2. Trimming cost V 3 bases and J 4 bases; bases outside gene matches: 9. The CDR3 is made up of 16 amino acids. Germline CDR1 and CDR2: DFQATT and SNEGSKA (reference sequence). Here the CDR3 reads CSASTVSGLAGETQYF. The CDR3 nucleotides are TGCAGTGCTAGTACCGTATCGGGACTAGCGGGAGAGACCCAGTACTTC.

This clonotype was detected ten times or more. The chain has TRBV6-2 or TRBV6-3 and TRBJ2-7; the D gene is possibly TRBD2 (5 bases). V dropped 8 bases and J dropped 4 bases, with 12 bases sitting between them. The length of the CDR3 is 12 residues. The germline V gene encodes CDR1 MNHEY and CDR2 SVGEGT. CDR3 residues: CASAIRGYEQYV. DNA for the CDR3: TGTGCCAGCGCGATAAGAGGGTACGAGCAGTACGTC.

Notes on this clonotype: This clone may be a read error of a much larger clone one base away. The rearrangement links TRBV27 to TRBJ1-1, with 9 bases fitting TRBD1. The CDR3 contains 16 residues. Germline loops: CDR1 MNHEY, CDR2 SMNVEV (reference sequence). CDR3 sequence reads: CVSSNRQGVGNTEAFF. The CDR3 nucleotides are TGTGTCAGCAGTAATCGACAGGGGGTCGGGAACACTGAAGCTTTCTTT.

This clonotype appeared many times. The chain couples TRBV20-1 to TRBJ2-3, with 14 bases identical to TRBD2. V gave up 1 base and J gave up 3 bases; unmatched junction bases: 9. Germline lookup yields CDR1 DFQATT and CDR2 SNEGSKA (reference sequence). The CDR3 is made up of 18 amino acids. The CDR3 sequence is CSARAIPGLAGVTDTQYF. Here the CDR3 DNA reads TGCAGTGCTAGAGCTATTCCGGGACTAGCGGGGGTTACAGATACGCAGTATTTT.

This clonotype came up many times. The V gene is TRBV7-2, the J gene TRBJ2-3; D is unclear. CDR3 length: 14 residues. The germline V gene encodes CDR1 SGHTA and CDR2 FQGNSA. Trimming cost V 2 bases and J 0 bases, with 6 bases left between them. In DNA form, the CDR3 reads TGTGCCAGCAGCTTACAGTGGAGCACAGATACGCAGTATTTT. Translated, it gives CASSLQWSTDTQYF.

In this sample, this clonotype turned up many times. V and J are TRBV7-6 and TRBJ2-1; D is possibly TRBD1 or TRBD2 (6 bases each). V lost 1 base, J lost 8 bases, and 12 bases lay in between. The germline V gene encodes CDR1 SGHVS and CDR2 FNYEAQ. CDR3 length equals 14 residues. CDR3 amino acids: CASSLDRRGHEQFF. The CDR3 bases are TGTGCCAGCAGCTTAGACAGACGGGGGCATGAGCAGTTCTTC.

This clonotype was picked up many times. The chain employs TRBV20-1 and TRBJ2-1, with 8 bases that match TRBD2. The CDR3 sequence is 16 residues long. Germline CDR1 is DFQATT and CDR2 is SNEGSKA (reference sequence). After removal of 0 bases from V and 5 bases from J, the junction contained 9 bases not matched to a gene. Written as DNA, the CDR3 is TGCAGTGCTAGAGATCCAGGAGCGGGAGTTGACAATGAGCAGTTCTTC. It specifies CSARDPGAGVDNEQFF.